This T cell receptor beta chain comes out of a study of blood T cell repertoires in COVID-19. J gave up 1 base and V 0 bases, and 13 bases lay outside the gene matches. The CDR3 contains 20 residues. The V gene's germline CDR1 is SGHRS and CDR2 YFSETQ. Profiled with immunoSEQ multiplex PCR; TCRdb holds only in-frame clones, not every one. Of some 150,000 clones listed, more than 75% are singletons. The clonotype was recovered from a man between 65 and 85 years old with acute or convalescent COVID-19. The sequencing sample was made of peripheral blood. V gene TRBV5-1 combines with J gene TRBJ2-2, with TRBD1 matching 9 bases. The CDR3 region has the DNA TGCGCCAGCAGCTTGGTAGTAACGACGGGACAGGGTAGGAACACCGGGGAGCTGTTTTTT. It is translated as CASSLVVTTGQGRNTGELFF.